The clone carrying this TCR beta chain was counted at least ten times. Its matching antigen is unknown. The data were obtained in a study of tumor and adjacent non-tumor tissue in lung cancer. About the research overall: Aged about 30 to 76 years, patients included 10 men and about 5 women with stage I to III disease. Study-level results: Top 100 clones took a larger repertoire share in normal lung.

RNA was extracted from bulk tissue without any cell sorting. The normal lung tissue was taken more than 3 cm from the tumor edge. Three rounds of nested PCR, following a modified ARM-PCR protocol, produced the TCRbeta library. TCRdb recomputed calls from the multiplex PCR reads with MiXCR, one row per CDR3 protein. This table has 50,000 to 60,000 distinct CDR3 sequences, 74% appearing once. The sample comprised distant non-tumor lung tissue. The clonotype comes from a woman in her sixties or seventies with non-small cell lung cancer.

The CDR3, as DNA: TGTGCCAGCAGAGATGGAGGGAACACCGGGGAGCTGTTTTTT. Its protein is CASRDGGNTGELFF. The chain employs TRBV25-1 and TRBJ2-2; tentatively, D is TRBD2 (5 bases). V shed 6 bases and J shed 1 base, with 9 bases lying between them. This CDR3 region has 14 residues. The germline V gene encodes CDR1 MGHDK and CDR2 SYGVNS.